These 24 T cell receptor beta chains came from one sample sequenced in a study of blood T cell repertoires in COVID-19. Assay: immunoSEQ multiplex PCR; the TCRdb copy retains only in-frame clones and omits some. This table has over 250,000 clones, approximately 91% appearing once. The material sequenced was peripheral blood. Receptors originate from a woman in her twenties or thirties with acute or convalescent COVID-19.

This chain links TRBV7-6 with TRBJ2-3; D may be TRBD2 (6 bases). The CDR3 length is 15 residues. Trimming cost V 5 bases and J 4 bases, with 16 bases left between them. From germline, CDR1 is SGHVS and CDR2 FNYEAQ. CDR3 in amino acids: CASSVGTSSADTQYF. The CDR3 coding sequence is TGTGCCAGCAGCGTTGGTACTAGCTCAGCAGATACGCAGTATTTT.

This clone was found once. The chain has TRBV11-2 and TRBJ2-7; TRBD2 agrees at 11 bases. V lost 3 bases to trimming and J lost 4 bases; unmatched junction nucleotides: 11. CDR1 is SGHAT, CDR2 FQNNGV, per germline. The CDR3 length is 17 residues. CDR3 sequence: CASSLAGGLAGLYEQYF. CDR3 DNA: TGTGCCAGCAGCTTGGCCGGCGGACTAGCGGGCTTGTACGAGCAGTACTTC.

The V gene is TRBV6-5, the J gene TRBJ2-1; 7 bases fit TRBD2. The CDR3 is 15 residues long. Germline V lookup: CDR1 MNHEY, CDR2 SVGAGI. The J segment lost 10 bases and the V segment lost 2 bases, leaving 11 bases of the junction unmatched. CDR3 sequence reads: CASSYGGSFITEQFF. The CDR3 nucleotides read TGTGCCAGCAGTTACGGCGGGAGCTTTATTACAGAGCAGTTCTTC.

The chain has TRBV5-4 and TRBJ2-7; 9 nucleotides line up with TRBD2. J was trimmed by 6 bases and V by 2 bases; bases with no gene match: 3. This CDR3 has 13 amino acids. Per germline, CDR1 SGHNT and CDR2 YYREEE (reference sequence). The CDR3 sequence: CASSFSGSGEQYF. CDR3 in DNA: TGTGCCAGCAGCTTTAGCGGGAGCGGCGAGCAGTACTTC.

DNA for the CDR3: TGTGCCAGCAGCTTAACGAAACAGCATACCTACGAGCAGTACTTC. Protein product: CASSLTKQHTYEQYF. The chain combines TRBV7-3 with TRBJ2-7; no reliable D call. This CDR3 comprises 15 residues. V lost 0 bases and J 2 bases, leaving 11 bases between the germline ends. The germline V gene encodes CDR1 SGHTA and CDR2 FQGTGA.

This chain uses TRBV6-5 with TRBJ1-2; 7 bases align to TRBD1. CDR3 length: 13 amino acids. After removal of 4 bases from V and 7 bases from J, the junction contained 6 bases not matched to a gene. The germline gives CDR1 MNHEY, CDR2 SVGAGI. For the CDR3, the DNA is TGTGCCAGCAGTTTAGAGGGGGCGCCTGGCTACACCTTC. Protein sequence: CASSLEGAPGYTF.

The CDR3 is CASSEGPGGQETQYF. In DNA form, the CDR3 reads TGTGCCAGCAGCGAGGGACCGGGAGGTCAAGAGACCCAGTACTTC. The V and J genes are TRBV11-2 and TRBJ2-5; TRBD2 matches 7 bases. J lost 2 bases, V lost 5 bases, and 8 bases had no gene match. Germline CDR1 is SGHAT and CDR2 is FQNNGV. This CDR3 is 15 amino acids long.

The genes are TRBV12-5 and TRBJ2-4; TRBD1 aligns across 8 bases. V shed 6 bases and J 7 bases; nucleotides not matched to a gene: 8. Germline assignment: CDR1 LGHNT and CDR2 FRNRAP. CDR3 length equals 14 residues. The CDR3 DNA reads TGTGCTAGTGGATACAGGGGGGAAAGGAACATTCAGTACTTC. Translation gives CASGYRGERNIQYF.

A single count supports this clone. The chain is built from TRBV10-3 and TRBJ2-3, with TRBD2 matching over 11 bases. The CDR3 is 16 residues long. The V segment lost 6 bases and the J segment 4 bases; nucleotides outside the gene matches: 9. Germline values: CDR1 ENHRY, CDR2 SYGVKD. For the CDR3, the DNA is TGTGCCATCAGCCCACTAGCGGGAGCGATTGCAGATACGCAGTATTTT. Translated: CAISPLAGAIADTQYF.

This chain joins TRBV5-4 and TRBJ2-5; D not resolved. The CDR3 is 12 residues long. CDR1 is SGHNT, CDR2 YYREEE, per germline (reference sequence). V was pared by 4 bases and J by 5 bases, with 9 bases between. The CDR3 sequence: CASSGGAETQYF. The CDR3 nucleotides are TGTGCCAGCAGCGGCGGAGCGGAGACCCAGTACTTC.

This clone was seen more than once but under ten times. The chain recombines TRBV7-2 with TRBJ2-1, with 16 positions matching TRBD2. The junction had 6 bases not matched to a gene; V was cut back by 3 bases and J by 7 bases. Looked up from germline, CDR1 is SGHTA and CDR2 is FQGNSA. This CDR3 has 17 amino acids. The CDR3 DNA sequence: TGTGCCAGCAGCTTGGGACTAGCGGGAGGGCCTCGTAATGAGCAGTTCTTC. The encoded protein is CASSLGLAGGPRNEQFF.

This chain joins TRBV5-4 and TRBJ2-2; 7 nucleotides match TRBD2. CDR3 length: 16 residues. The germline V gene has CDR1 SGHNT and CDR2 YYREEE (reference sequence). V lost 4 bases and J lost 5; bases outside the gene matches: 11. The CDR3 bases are TGTGCCAGCAGCACGCGACCCCTCGGGGGGACCGGGGAGCTGTTTTTT. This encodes CASSTRPLGGTGELFF. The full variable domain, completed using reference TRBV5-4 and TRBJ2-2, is ETGVTQSPTHLIKTRGQQVTLRCSSQSGHNTVSWYQQALGQGPQFIFQYYREEENGRGNFPPRFSGLQFPNYSSELNVNALELDDSALYLCASSTRPLGGTGELFFGEGSRLTVL.

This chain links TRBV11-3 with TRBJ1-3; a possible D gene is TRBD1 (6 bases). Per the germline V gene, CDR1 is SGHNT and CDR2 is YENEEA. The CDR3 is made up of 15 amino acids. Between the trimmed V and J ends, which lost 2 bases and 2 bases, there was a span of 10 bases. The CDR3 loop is CASSLRGATGNTIYF. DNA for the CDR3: TGTGCCAGCAGCTTACGGGGGGCCACTGGAAACACCATATATTTT.

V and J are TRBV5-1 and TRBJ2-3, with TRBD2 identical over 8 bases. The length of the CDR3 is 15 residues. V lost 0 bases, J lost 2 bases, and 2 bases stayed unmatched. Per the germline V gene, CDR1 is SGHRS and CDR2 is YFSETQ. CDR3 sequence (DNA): TGCGCCAGCAGCTTGGTCGGGGGGGCCACAGATACGCAGTATTTT. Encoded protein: CASSLVGGATDTQYF.

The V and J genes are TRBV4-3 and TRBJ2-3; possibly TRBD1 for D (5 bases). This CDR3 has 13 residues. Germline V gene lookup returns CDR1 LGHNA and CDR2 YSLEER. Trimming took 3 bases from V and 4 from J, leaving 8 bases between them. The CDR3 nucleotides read TGCGCCAGCAGCCACGGCAGGGCAGATACGCAGTATTTT. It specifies CASSHGRADTQYF.

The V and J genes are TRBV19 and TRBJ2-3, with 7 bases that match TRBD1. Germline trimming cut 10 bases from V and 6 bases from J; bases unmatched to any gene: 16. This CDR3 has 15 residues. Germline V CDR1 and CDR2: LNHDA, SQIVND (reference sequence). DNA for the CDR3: TGTGCCACCGGATCCAGGGACAGCGGTTGGGATACGCAGTATTTT. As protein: CATGSRDSGWDTQYF.

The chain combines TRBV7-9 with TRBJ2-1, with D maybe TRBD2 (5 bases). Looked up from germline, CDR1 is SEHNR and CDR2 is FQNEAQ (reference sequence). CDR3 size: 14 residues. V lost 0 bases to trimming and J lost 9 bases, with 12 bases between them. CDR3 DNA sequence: TGTGCCAGCAGCTTAGCGGGGAGCGGCGGTGAGCAGTTCTTC. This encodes CASSLAGSGGEQFF.

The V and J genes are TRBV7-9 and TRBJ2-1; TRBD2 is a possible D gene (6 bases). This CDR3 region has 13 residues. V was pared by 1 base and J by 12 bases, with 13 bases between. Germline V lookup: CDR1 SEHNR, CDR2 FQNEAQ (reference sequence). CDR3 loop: CASSLGGLLGQFF. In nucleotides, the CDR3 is TGTGCCAGCAGCTTAGGGGGACTCCTCGGGCAGTTCTTC.

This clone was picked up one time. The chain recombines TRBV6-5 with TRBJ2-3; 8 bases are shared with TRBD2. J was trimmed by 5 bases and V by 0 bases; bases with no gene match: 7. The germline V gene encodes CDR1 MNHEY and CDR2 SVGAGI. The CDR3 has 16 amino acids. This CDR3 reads CASSYSVAGYGDTQYF. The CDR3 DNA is TGTGCCAGCAGTTACTCGGTAGCGGGATATGGAGATACGCAGTATTTT.

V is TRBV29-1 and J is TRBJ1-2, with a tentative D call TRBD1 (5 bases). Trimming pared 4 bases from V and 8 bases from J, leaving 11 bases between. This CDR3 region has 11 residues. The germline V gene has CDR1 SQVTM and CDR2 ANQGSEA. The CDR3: CSVVSGPGYTF. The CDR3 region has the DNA TGCAGCGTTGTTTCAGGGCCAGGCTACACCTTC. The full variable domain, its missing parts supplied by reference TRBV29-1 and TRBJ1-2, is SAVISQKPSRDICQRGTSLTIQCQVDSQVTMMFWYRQQPGQSLTLIATANQGSEATYESGFVIDKFPISRPNLTFSTLTVSNMSPEDSSIYLCSVVSGPGYTFGSGTRLTVV.

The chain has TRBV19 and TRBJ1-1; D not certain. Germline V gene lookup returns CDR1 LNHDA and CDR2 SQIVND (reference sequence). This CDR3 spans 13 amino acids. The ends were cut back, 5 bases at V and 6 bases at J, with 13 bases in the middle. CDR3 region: CASSYSGPAEAFF. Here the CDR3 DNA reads TGTGCCAGTAGTTACAGCGGGCCCGCTGAAGCTTTCTTT. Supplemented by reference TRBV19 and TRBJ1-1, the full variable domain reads DGGITQSPKYLFRKEGQNVTLSCEQNLNHDAMYWYRQDPGQGLRLIYYSQIVNDFQKGDIAEGYSVSREKKESFPLTVTSAQKNPTAFYLCASSYSGPAEAFFGQGTRLTVV.

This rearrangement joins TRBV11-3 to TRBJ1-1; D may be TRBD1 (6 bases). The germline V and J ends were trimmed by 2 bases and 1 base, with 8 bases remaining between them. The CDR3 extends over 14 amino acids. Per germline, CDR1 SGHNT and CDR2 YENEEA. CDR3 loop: CASSLQGQNTEAFF. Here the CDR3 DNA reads TGTGCCAGCAGCTTACAGGGGCAGAACACTGAAGCTTTCTTT.

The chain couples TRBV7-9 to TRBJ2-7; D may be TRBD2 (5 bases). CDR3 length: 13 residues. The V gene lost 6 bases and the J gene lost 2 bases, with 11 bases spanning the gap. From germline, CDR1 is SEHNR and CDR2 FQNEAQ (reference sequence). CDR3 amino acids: CASRLGAAYEQYF. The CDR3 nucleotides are TGTGCCAGCAGGCTGGGAGCCGCCTACGAGCAGTACTTC. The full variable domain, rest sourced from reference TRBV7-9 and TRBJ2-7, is DTGVSQNPRHKITKRGQNVTFRCDPISEHNRLYWYRQTLGQGPEFLTYFQNEAQLEKSRLLSDRFSAERPKGSFSTLEIQRTEQGDSAMYLCASRLGAAYEQYFGPGTRLTVT.

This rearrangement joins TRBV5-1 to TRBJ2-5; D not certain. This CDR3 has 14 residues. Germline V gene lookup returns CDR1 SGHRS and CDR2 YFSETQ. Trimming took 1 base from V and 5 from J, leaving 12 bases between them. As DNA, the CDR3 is TGCGCCAGCAGCTTGTCGCGGCCAGTGGAGACCCAGTACTTC. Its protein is CASSLSRPVETQYF.